The T cell receptor beta chain described here comes from a study of beta chain features in type 1 diabetes. Findings of the study overall: Because the template was cDNA, high-expressing cells might be over-represented. When Type 1 diabetes patients were examined, their TCRB CDR3s proved moderately but significantly shorter in all four CD4+ subsets. TCRB rearrangement may or may not be influenced by HLA type; here this remained unresolved.

V lost 0 bases, J lost 4 bases, and 8 bases lay in between. This CDR3 comprises 15 residues. Germline CDR1 is SGDLS and CDR2 is YYNGEE. Worth noting for this clone: Its antigen is unknown. This specimen includes other DNA sequences encoding the same CDR3.

TCRB transcripts that were expressed got sequenced, as all of the isolated RNA had been reverse transcribed. Assay: immunoSEQ multiplex PCR; the TCRdb copy retains only in-frame clones and omits some. This sample yields 600,000 to 700,000 clones, of which roughly an eighth are seen a single time; about 0.02% belongs to the top ten. The collection from each donor was one heparinised blood draw averaging roughly 100 mL. The chain couples TRBV9 to TRBJ1-6, with a tentative D call TRBD1 (5 bases). The TCR comes from a man aged 18 to 29 with type 1 diabetes. Sequenced material: naive CD4+ T cells from blood. This chain's CDR3 is CASSVGQPYNSPLHF. CDR3 DNA sequence: TGTGCCAGCAGCGTAGGACAGCCTTATAATTCACCCCTCCACTTT.